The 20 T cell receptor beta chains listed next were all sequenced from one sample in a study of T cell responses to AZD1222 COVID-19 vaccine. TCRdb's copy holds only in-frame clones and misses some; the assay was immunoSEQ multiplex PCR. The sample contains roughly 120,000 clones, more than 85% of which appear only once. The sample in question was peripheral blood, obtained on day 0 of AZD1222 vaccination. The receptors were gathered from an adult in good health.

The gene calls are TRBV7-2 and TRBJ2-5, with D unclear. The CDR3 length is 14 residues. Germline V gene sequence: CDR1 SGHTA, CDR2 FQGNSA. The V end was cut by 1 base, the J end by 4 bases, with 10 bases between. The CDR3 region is CASSLVLSGETQYF. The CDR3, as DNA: TGTGCCAGCAGCTTAGTGTTGTCCGGAGAGACCCAGTACTTC. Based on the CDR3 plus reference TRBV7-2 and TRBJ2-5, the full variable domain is GAGVSQSPSNKVTEKGKDVELRCDPISGHTALYWYRQSLGQGLEFLIYFQGNSAPDKSGLPSDRFSAERTGGSVSTLTIQRTQQEDSAVYLCASSLVLSGETQYFGPGTRLLVL.

CDR3 loop: CASSLPNTEAFF. In DNA form, the CDR3 reads TGTGCCAGCAGCCTCCCGAACACTGAAGCTTTCTTT. V gene TRBV5-4 combines with J gene TRBJ1-1; D is undetermined. CDR3 length: 12 amino acids. Germline CDR1 SGHNT, CDR2 YYREEE (reference sequence). Trimming removed 4 bases at V and 1 base at J, with 5 bases between. The complete variable domain, with remaining parts taken from reference TRBV5-4 and TRBJ1-1, reads ETGVTQSPTHLIKTRGQQVTLRCSSQSGHNTVSWYQQALGQGPQFIFQYYREEENGRGNFPPRFSGLQFPNYSSELNVNALELDDSALYLCASSLPNTEAFFGQGTRLTVV.

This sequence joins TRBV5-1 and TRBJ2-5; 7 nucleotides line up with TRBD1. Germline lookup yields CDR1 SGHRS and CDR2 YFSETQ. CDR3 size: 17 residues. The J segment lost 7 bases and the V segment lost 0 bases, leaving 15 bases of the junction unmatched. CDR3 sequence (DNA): TGCGCCAGCAGCTTGGGGGACAGACCCGGACCTGGCGGGACCCAGTACTTC. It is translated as CASSLGDRPGPGGTQYF.

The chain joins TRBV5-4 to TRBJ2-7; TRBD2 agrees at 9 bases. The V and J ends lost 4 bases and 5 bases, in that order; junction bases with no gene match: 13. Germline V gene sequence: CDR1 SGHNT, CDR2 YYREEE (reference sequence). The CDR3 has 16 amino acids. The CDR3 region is CASSRGSSGAGNEQYF. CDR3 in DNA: TGTGCCAGCAGCAGGGGGTCTAGCGGGGCCGGGAACGAGCAGTACTTC.

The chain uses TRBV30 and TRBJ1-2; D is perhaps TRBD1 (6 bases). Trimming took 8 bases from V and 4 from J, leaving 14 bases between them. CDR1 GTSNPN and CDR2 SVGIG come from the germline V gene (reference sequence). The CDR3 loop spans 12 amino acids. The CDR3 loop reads CAQHGGSYGYTF. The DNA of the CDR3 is TGTGCCCAGCACGGGGGCTCCTATGGCTACACCTTC.

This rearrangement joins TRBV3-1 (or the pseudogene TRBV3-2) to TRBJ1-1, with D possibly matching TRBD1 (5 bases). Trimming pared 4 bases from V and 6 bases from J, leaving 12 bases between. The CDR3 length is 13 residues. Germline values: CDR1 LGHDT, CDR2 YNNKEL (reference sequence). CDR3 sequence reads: CASSRPGDAEAFF. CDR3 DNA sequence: TGTGCCAGCAGCCGCCCCGGGGACGCTGAAGCTTTCTTT.

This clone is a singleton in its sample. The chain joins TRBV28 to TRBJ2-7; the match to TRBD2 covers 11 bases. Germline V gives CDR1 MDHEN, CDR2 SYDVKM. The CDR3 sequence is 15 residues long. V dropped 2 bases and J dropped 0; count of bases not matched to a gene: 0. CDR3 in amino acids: CASSLLAGGSYEQYF. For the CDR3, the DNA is TGTGCCAGCAGTTTACTAGCGGGAGGCTCCTACGAGCAGTACTTC.

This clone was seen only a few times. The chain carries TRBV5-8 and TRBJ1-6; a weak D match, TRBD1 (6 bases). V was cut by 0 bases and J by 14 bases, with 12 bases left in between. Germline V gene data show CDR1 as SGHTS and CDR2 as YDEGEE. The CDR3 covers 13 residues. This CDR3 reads CASSLARGKSLHF. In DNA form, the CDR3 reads TGTGCCAGCAGCTTGGCTAGGGGGAAGTCCCTCCACTTT.

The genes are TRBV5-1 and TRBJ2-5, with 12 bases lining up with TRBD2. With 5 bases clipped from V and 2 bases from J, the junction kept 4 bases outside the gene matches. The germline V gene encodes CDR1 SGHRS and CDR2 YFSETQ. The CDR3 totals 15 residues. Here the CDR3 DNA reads TGCGCCAGCAGACTAGCGGGGGGAGAGCAAGAGACCCAGTACTTC. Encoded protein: CASRLAGGEQETQYF.

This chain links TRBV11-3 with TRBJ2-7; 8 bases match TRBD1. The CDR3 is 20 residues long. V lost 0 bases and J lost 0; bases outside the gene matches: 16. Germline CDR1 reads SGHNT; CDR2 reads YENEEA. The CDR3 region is CASSLDRVSTGGRSSYEQYF. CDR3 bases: TGTGCCAGCAGCTTAGATCGGGTATCCACAGGGGGAAGGAGCTCCTACGAGCAGTACTTC. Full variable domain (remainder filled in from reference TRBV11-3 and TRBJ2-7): EAGVVQSPRYKIIEKKQPVAFWCNPISGHNTLYWYLQNLGQGPELLIRYENEEAVDDSQLPKDRFSAERLKGVDSTLKIQPAELGDSAVYLCASSLDRVSTGGRSSYEQYFGPGTRLTVT.

The CDR3 sequence: CASILGGYTEAFF. CDR3 nucleotide sequence: TGTGCCAGTATCCTAGGGGGCTACACTGAAGCTTTCTTT. The chain combines TRBV19 with TRBJ1-1; 7 bases line up with TRBD1. CDR3 length equals 13 residues. The J segment lost 3 bases and the V segment lost 7 bases, leaving 5 bases of the junction unmatched. Germline assignment: CDR1 LNHDA and CDR2 SQIVND (reference sequence).

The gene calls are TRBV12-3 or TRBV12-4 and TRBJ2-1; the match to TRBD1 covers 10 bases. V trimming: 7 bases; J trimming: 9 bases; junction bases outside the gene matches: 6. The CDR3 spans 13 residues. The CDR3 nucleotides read TGTGCCAGCATCACGACAGGGGGCGGTGAGCAGTTCTTC. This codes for CASITTGGGEQFF.

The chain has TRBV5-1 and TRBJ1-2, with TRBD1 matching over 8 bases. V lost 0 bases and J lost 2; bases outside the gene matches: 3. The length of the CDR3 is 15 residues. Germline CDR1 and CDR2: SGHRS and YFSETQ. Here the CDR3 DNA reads TGCGCCAGCAGCTTGGACAGGGGGGGAAACTATGGCTACACCTTC. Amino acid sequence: CASSLDRGGNYGYTF.

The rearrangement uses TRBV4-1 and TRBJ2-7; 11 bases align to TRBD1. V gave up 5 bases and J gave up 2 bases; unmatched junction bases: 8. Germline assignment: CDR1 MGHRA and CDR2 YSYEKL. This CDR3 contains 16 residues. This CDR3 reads CASSLDPGQGAYEQYF. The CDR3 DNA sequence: TGCGCCAGCAGCTTGGATCCGGGACAGGGGGCCTACGAGCAGTACTTC.

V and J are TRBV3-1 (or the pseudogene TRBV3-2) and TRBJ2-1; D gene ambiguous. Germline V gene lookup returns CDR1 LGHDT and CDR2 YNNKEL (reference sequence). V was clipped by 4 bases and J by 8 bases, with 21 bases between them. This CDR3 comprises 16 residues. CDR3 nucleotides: TGTGCCAGCAGCCCGCTTTTGGCGGCTATTATGGATGAGCAGTTCTTC. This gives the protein CASSPLLAAIMDEQFF.

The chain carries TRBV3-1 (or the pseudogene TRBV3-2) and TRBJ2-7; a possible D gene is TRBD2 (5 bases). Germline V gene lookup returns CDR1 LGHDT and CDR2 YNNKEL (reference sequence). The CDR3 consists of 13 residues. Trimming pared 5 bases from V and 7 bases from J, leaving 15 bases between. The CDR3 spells CASSIRLGGEQYF. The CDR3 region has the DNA TGTGCCAGCAGCATTCGCCTGGGCGGGGAGCAGTACTTC.

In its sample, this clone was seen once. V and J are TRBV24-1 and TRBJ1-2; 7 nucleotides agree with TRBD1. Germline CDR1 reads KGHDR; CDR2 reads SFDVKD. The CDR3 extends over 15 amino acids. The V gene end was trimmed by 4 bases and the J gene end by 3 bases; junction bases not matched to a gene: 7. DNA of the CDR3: TGTGCCACCAGTGAACCAGGGGGAGACTACTATGGCTACACCTTC. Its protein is CATSEPGGDYYGYTF.

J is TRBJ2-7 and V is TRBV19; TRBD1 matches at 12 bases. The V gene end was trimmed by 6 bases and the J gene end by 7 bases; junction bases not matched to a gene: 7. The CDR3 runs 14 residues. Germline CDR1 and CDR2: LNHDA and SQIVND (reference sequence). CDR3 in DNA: TGTGCCAGTAGGCCGGGACAGGGGGCCTTTGAGCAGTACTTC. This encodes CASRPGQGAFEQYF.

CDR3 coding DNA: TGTGCCAGCAGGGAAACAGGGGCACCACCCCTCCACTTT. Amino acid sequence: CASRETGAPPLHF. The chain recombines TRBV2 with TRBJ1-6; 7 bases are shared with TRBD1. Germline V gene sequence: CDR1 SNHLY, CDR2 FYNNEI. The V and J ends lost 6 bases and 11 bases, in that order; junction bases with no gene match: 7. This CDR3 region has 13 residues.

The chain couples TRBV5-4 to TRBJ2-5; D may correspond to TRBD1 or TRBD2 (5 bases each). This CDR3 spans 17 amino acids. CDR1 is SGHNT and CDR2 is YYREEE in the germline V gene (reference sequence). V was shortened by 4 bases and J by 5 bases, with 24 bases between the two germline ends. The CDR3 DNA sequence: TGTGCCAGCAGCCCAGCCCCGGGGCAGGGTATCAGGGAGACCCAGTACTTC. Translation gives CASSPAPGQGIRETQYF.